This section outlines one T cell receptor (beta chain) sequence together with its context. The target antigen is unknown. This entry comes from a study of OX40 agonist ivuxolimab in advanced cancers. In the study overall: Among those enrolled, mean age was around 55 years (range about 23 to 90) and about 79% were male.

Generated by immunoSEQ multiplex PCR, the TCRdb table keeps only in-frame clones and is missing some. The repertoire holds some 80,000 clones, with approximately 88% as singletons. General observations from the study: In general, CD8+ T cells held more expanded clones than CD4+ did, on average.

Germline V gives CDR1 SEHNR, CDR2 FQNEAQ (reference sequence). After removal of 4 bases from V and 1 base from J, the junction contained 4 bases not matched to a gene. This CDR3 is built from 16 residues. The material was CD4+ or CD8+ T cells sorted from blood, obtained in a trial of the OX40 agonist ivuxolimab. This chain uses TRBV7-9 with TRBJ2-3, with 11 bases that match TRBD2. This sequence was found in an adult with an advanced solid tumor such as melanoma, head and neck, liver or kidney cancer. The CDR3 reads CASSSSLAGGTDTQYF. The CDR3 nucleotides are TGTGCCAGCAGCTCTTCACTAGCGGGAGGCACAGATACGCAGTATTTT.